This passage covers 32 T cell receptor beta chains from one sample sequenced in a study of blood T cell repertoires in COVID-19 (dated by TCRdb to about 2020). Receptor amplification or capture employed the immunoSEQ multiplex PCR assay. Drawn from immuneACCESS, this table holds only the in-frame rearrangements with V and J called that TCRdb kept. Clones are partly lost; checked studies trace under half to an unresolved V gene and leave the rest unexplained. This sample is represented by 90,000 to 150,000 clones; around 77% of them were singletons. Together, the top ten hold approximately 8% of the sample. Sequences were obtained from peripheral blood. The receptor set was obtained from a human donor in a cohort sampled during active COVID-19.

CDR3 DNA: TGTGCCAGCAGTTACGTGCCCGACAAAGAAGAGACCCAGTACTTC. Its translation: CASSYVPDKEETQYF. The chain recombines TRBV6-5 with TRBJ2-5; no clear D gene. The CDR3 runs 15 residues. V lost 2 bases, J lost 3 bases, and 13 bases lay in between. CDR1 and CDR2 from the germline V gene are MNHEY and SVGAGI.

This chain joins TRBV9 and TRBJ1-1, with 9 nucleotides matching TRBD1. There are 16 residues in the CDR3. V shed 0 bases and J 0 bases; nucleotides not matched to a gene: 3. The germline gives CDR1 SGDLS, CDR2 YYNGEE. CDR3 residues: CASSVEGQGMNTEAFF. The CDR3 DNA follows: TGTGCCAGCAGCGTAGAGGGACAGGGCATGAACACTGAAGCTTTCTTT.

The V and J genes are TRBV4-1 and TRBJ2-7; TRBD1 agrees at 9 bases. V trimming: 1 base; J trimming: 4 bases; junction bases outside the gene matches: 23. Germline lookup yields CDR1 MGHRA and CDR2 YSYEKL. This CDR3 comprises 21 residues. CDR3 nucleotide sequence: TGCGCCAGCAGCCAAGCTGTCCAAGGGCAAATAAACAGGGGGCGTTCGTACGAGCAGTACTTC. It codes for CASSQAVQGQINRGRSYEQYF.

The genes are TRBV3-1 (or the pseudogene TRBV3-2) and TRBJ2-5; 9 positions match TRBD1. V lost 1 base to trimming and J lost 1 base; unmatched junction nucleotides: 1. Germline lookup yields CDR1 LGHDT and CDR2 YNNKEL (reference sequence). This CDR3 spans 15 amino acids. The CDR3 nucleotides are TGTGCCAGCAGCCAAGGGGACAGGGTCCAAGAGACCCAGTACTTC. This encodes CASSQGDRVQETQYF.

CDR3 sequence: CSVESGGRRQETQYF. CDR3 DNA sequence: TGCAGCGTTGAATCGGGGGGCAGGCGACAAGAGACCCAGTACTTC. The chain combines TRBV29-1 with TRBJ2-5; perhaps TRBD2 as D (7 bases). The germline V gene has CDR1 SQVTM and CDR2 ANQGSEA. This CDR3 is 15 amino acids long. Trimming cost V 2 bases and J 2 bases, with 15 bases left between them.

The gene calls are TRBV7-9 and TRBJ2-4, with 7 bases fitting TRBD1. The length of the CDR3 is 14 residues. Germline CDR1 reads SEHNR; CDR2 reads FQNEAQ (reference sequence). J lost 3 bases, V lost 5 bases, and 4 bases had no gene match. The CDR3 nucleotides are TGTGCCAGCAGCCCACAGGGGTACAAAAACATTCAGTACTTC. The encoded protein is CASSPQGYKNIQYF. The entire variable domain, with the rest obtained from reference TRBV7-9 and TRBJ2-4, is as follows: DTGVSQNPRHKITKRGQNVTFRCDPISEHNRLYWYRQTLGQGPEFLTYFQNEAQLEKSRLLSDRFSAERPKGSFSTLEIQRTEQGDSAMYLCASSPQGYKNIQYFGAGTRLSVL.

The V and J genes are TRBV6-1 and TRBJ2-5; 8 nucleotides align to TRBD1. The CDR3 totals 16 residues. J gave up 1 base and V 4 bases, and 8 bases lay outside the gene matches. Per the germline V gene, CDR1 is MNHNS and CDR2 is SASEGT. The CDR3 sequence is CASSGRRDRFQETQYF. CDR3 nucleotides: TGTGCCAGCAGTGGCCGCCGGGACAGGTTCCAAGAGACCCAGTACTTC.

The chain is built from TRBV2 and TRBJ1-2; D not resolved. Between the trimmed V and J ends, which lost 8 bases and 5 bases, there was a span of 6 bases. The CDR3 totals 10 residues. Germline CDR1 and CDR2: SNHLY and FYNNEI. CDR3 protein: CASLRYGYTF. CDR3 in DNA: TGTGCCAGCCTGAGGTATGGCTACACCTTC.

The chain is built from TRBV18 and TRBJ1-2, with 9 bases lining up with TRBD1. The CDR3 totals 15 residues. Germline V gene data show CDR1 as KGHSH and CDR2 as LQKENI. Trimming took 3 bases from V and 4 from J; bases not matched to a gene: 6. The CDR3 region is CASSPPNRGPYGYTF. CDR3 in DNA: TGTGCCAGCTCACCCCCCAACAGGGGGCCCTATGGCTACACCTTC.

This clone was recorded once. The rearrangement links TRBV27 to TRBJ1-5, with 9 bases that match TRBD1. The junction had 8 bases not matched to a gene; V was cut back by 5 bases and J by 3 bases. Looked up from germline, CDR1 is MNHEY and CDR2 is SMNVEV (reference sequence). CDR3 length equals 16 residues. The CDR3, as DNA: TGTGCCAGCAGTCCCGAGGGACAGGGATTCAATCAGCCCCAGCATTTT. Encoded protein: CASSPEGQGFNQPQHF.

This clone is a singleton in its sample. The chain uses TRBV6-6 and TRBJ2-7, with a weak D call TRBD2 (5 bases). The CDR3 runs 14 residues. The germline CDR1 and CDR2 sequences are MNHNY and SVGAGI (reference sequence). The V gene lost 2 bases and the J gene lost 3 bases, with 11 bases spanning the gap. Here the CDR3 DNA reads TGTGCCAGCAGTTACAAGGGAGACTACTACGAGCAGTACTTC. This gives the protein CASSYKGDYYEQYF.

J is TRBJ2-7 and V is TRBV29-1; 9 bases map to TRBD1. With V trimmed by 3 bases and J by 5 bases, 2 bases remained unmatched. Germline CDR1 reads SQVTM; CDR2 reads ANQGSEA. This CDR3 has 12 residues. The CDR3 nucleotides are TGCAGCGTTGATGGACAGGGGAACGAGCAGTACTTC. It translates to CSVDGQGNEQYF.

This clone showed up just a few times. V gene TRBV2 combines with J gene TRBJ1-5, with D unresolved. V was clipped by 8 bases and J by 1 base, with 15 bases between them. The CDR3 is 15 amino acids. Germline V CDR1 and CDR2: SNHLY, FYNNEI. CDR3 protein: CASRSLSVSNQPQHF. DNA of the CDR3: TGTGCCAGCCGAAGTCTCTCAGTAAGCAATCAGCCCCAGCATTTT.

This rearrangement joins TRBV3-1 (or the pseudogene TRBV3-2) to TRBJ2-2, with D possibly being TRBD2 (5 bases). Germline V gives CDR1 LGHDT, CDR2 YNNKEL (reference sequence). The V end was cut by 3 bases, the J end by 5 bases, with 7 bases between. The CDR3 runs 13 residues. CDR3 in amino acids: CASSHGSTGELFF. CDR3 in DNA: TGTGCCAGCAGCCATGGGAGTACCGGGGAGCTGTTTTTT.

The genes are TRBV6-5 and TRBJ2-1; 14 nucleotides align to TRBD2. Germline V lookup: CDR1 MNHEY, CDR2 SVGAGI. The CDR3 runs 16 residues. V trimming: 2 bases; J trimming: 7 bases; junction bases outside the gene matches: 4. The CDR3 DNA sequence: TGTGCCAGCAGTTACCGGACTAGCGGGAGGATAAATGAGCAGTTCTTC. Translated: CASSYRTSGRINEQFF.

The chain carries TRBV7-2 and TRBJ2-7; D may be TRBD2 (5 bases). V lost 1 base and J 5 bases, leaving 12 bases between the germline ends. The CDR3 loop spans 14 amino acids. Germline loops: CDR1 SGHTA, CDR2 FQGNSA. CDR3 residues: CASSLGGYPHEQYF. CDR3 bases: TGTGCCAGCAGCTTAGGAGGGTACCCCCACGAGCAGTACTTC.

J is TRBJ2-7 and V is TRBV28; 8 nucleotides align to TRBD1. The CDR3 consists of 14 residues. CDR1 and CDR2 (germline): MDHEN, SYDVKM. Losses at the gene ends were 6 bases for V and 3 bases for J; bases not matched to a gene: 7. The CDR3 spells CASSPDRDFYEQYF. The CDR3 nucleotides read TGTGCCAGCAGCCCGGACAGGGACTTCTACGAGCAGTACTTC.

V and J are TRBV30 and TRBJ2-7; 12 bases map to TRBD1. Germline V gives CDR1 GTSNPN, CDR2 SVGIG (reference sequence). V lost 5 bases and J lost 4; bases outside the gene matches: 9. The CDR3 consists of 15 residues. The CDR3 DNA follows: TGTGCCTGGTCCCCGGGACAGGGGGCCGGGTACGAGCAGTACTTC. Protein sequence: CAWSPGQGAGYEQYF.

This clone appeared a few times. The chain is built from TRBV6-5 and TRBJ1-2; TRBD1 matches 9 bases. This CDR3 spans 15 amino acids. Per the germline V gene, CDR1 is MNHEY and CDR2 is SVGAGI. With 5 bases clipped from V and 2 bases from J, the junction kept 6 bases outside the gene matches. CDR3 in amino acids: CASSKGQGGNYGYTF. CDR3 in DNA: TGTGCCAGCAGTAAGGGACAGGGAGGCAACTATGGCTACACCTTC.

The sample holds many counts of this clone. CDR3: CASSHWDRGPQQPQHF. The DNA for the CDR3 is TGTGCCAGCAGCCACTGGGACAGGGGGCCTCAACAGCCCCAGCATTTT. The rearrangement uses TRBV7-9 and TRBJ1-5, with 12 bases identical to TRBD1. The CDR3 length is 16 residues. The V gene's germline CDR1 is SEHNR and CDR2 FQNEAQ (reference sequence). Trimming at V came to 5 bases and at J to 7 bases, leaving 9 bases not matched to a gene. Based on the CDR3 plus reference TRBV7-9 and TRBJ1-5, the full variable domain is DTGVSQNPRHKITKRGQNVTFRCDPISEHNRLYWYRQTLGQGPEFLTYFQNEAQLEKSRLLSDRFSAERPKGSFSTLEIQRTEQGDSAMYLCASSHWDRGPQQPQHFGDGTRLSIL.

V gene TRBV27 combines with J gene TRBJ2-7; tentative D call: TRBD1 (5 bases). Trimming took 7 bases from V and 2 from J, leaving 6 bases between them. The CDR3 totals 11 residues. Germline V gene sequence: CDR1 MNHEY, CDR2 SMNVEV (reference sequence). CDR3 sequence: CASKTAYEQYF. The CDR3 DNA reads as TGTGCCAGCAAGACAGCCTACGAGCAGTACTTC.

The CDR3 DNA follows: TGTGCCAGCAGCGTTGGCGGGGGACCCTACAATGAGCAGTTCTTC. Translated: CASSVGGGPYNEQFF. The chain employs TRBV9 and TRBJ2-1; 7 bases fit TRBD2. Trimming cost V 2 bases and J 2 bases; bases outside gene matches: 4. There are 15 residues in the CDR3. CDR1 is SGDLS and CDR2 is YYNGEE in the germline V gene.

This clone was detected a few times. This sequence joins TRBV28 and TRBJ2-7; the match to TRBD2 covers 10 bases. Germline values: CDR1 MDHEN, CDR2 SYDVKM. V lost 7 bases, J lost 7 bases, and 10 bases stayed unmatched. The CDR3 loop spans 14 amino acids. The CDR3, as DNA: TGTGCCAGCACCCCTGGACTAGCGGCGGGAGAGCAGTACTTC. Amino acid sequence: CASTPGLAAGEQYF.

This clone showed up just once. The rearrangement joins TRBV6-2 or TRBV6-3 to TRBJ2-7; 11 bases are shared with TRBD2. Germline V gene lookup returns CDR1 MNHEY and CDR2 SVGEGT. This CDR3 spans 14 amino acids. Trimming took 4 bases from V and 5 from J; bases not matched to a gene: 4. This CDR3 reads CASSLLAGDNEQYF. The CDR3 nucleotides read TGTGCCAGCAGTTTACTAGCGGGAGATAACGAGCAGTACTTC.

The sample holds a few counts of this clone. The genes are TRBV2 and TRBJ2-7; 7 bases match TRBD2. Trimming removed 6 bases from V and 4 bases from J; junction bases left unmatched: 9. The CDR3 loop spans 14 amino acids. The germline V gene has CDR1 SNHLY and CDR2 FYNNEI. The CDR3 DNA reads TGTGCCAGCAGCTTACTAGCGACTGGATACGAGCAGTACTTC. It translates to CASSLLATGYEQYF.

The gene calls are TRBV11-3 and TRBJ2-7; D call uncertain. Germline loops: CDR1 SGHNT, CDR2 YENEEA. Between the trimmed V and J ends, which lost 5 bases and 4 bases, there was a span of 15 bases. The CDR3 has 14 amino acids. The CDR3 here is CASSPKRRLYEQYF. CDR3 DNA: TGTGCCAGCAGCCCTAAAAGAAGATTGTACGAGCAGTACTTC.

V is TRBV7-2 and J is TRBJ2-5; possibly TRBD1 for D (6 bases). This CDR3 contains 15 residues. The germline V gene encodes CDR1 SGHTA and CDR2 FQGNSA. Trimming pared 5 bases from V and 6 bases from J, leaving 19 bases between. The CDR3 DNA sequence: TGTGCCAGCAGCGAGGGGAAGGGGGTTGGAAAGACCCAGTACTTC. Translation: CASSEGKGVGKTQYF.

The chain uses TRBV6-5 and TRBJ2-7, with a possible D match to TRBD1 (5 bases). The CDR3 is 11 amino acids. The V end lost 8 bases, the J end lost 4 bases, and 9 bases lay between the germline ends. Germline V gene lookup returns CDR1 MNHEY and CDR2 SVGAGI. Here the CDR3 DNA reads TGTGCCAGCTACGACAGTTACGAGCAGTACTTC. Amino acid sequence: CASYDSYEQYF.

The V call is TRBV7-2, the J call TRBJ1-3, with D perhaps TRBD1 (5 bases). Germline assignment: CDR1 SGHTA and CDR2 FQGNSA. Trimming pared 5 bases from V and 0 bases from J, leaving 11 bases between. The CDR3 contains 15 residues. CDR3 region: CASSLDTSSGNTIYF. For the CDR3, the DNA is TGTGCCAGCAGCCTGGACACGTCCTCTGGAAACACCATATATTTT. Full variable domain (rest looked up from reference TRBV7-2 and TRBJ1-3): GAGVSQSPSNKVTEKGKDVELRCDPISGHTALYWYRQSLGQGLEFLIYFQGNSAPDKSGLPSDRFSAERTGGSVSTLTIQRTQQEDSAVYLCASSLDTSSGNTIYFGEGSWLTVV.

The V gene is TRBV19, the J gene TRBJ2-7; D is undetermined. V shed 1 base and J shed 4 bases, with 11 bases lying between them. CDR1 is LNHDA, CDR2 SQIVND, per germline (reference sequence). The CDR3 length is 14 residues. The CDR3, as DNA: TGTGCCAGTAGTATAGCGTACGGTAGTTACGAGCAGTACTTC. This sequence encodes CASSIAYGSYEQYF.

The J gene is TRBJ2-6, the V gene TRBV15; D perhaps matches TRBD2 (5 bases). In germline, CDR1 is LNHNV, CDR2 YYDKDF (reference sequence). Trimming took 4 bases from V and 2 from J, leaving 9 bases between them. The CDR3 contains 15 residues. CDR3 in amino acids: CATSKGSAGANVLTF. The CDR3 DNA follows: TGTGCCACCAGCAAGGGTAGCGCTGGGGCCAACGTCCTGACTTTC.

V gene TRBV6-5 combines with J gene TRBJ1-5; TRBD1 matches 12 bases. Trimming at V came to 7 bases and at J to 11 bases, leaving 9 bases not matched to a gene. Germline V gene data show CDR1 as MNHEY and CDR2 as SVGAGI. This CDR3 is built from 14 residues. The CDR3 spells CASIGTGGFKSQHF. DNA of the CDR3: TGTGCCAGCATCGGGACAGGGGGCTTTAAGTCCCAGCATTTT.